Listed below are T cell receptor beta chains from one sample, sequenced in a study of blood T cell repertoires in COVID-19. Produced via immunoSEQ multiplex PCR; TCRdb's table is partial and in-frame only. Of around 220,000 clones listed, 82% are singletons. What was sequenced was peripheral blood. The receptors were gathered from an elderly woman with COVID-19, enrolled during active disease. Each CDR3 is given with its conserved first and last residue. Fields, in order: D gene, V gene, J gene, clone size, CDR3 protein, CDR3 DNA. A D gene is named only where the DNA matches it firmly. For some rows the clone size is stated as once, few or many, or as a class when expanded; others skip it.

>.|TRBV30|TRBJ2-3|.
CAWSMGATDTQYF
TGTGCCTGGAGTATGGGAGCCACAGATACGCAGTATTTT
>TRBD1|TRBV6-5|TRBJ1-2|.
CASRYRDRYGYTF
TGTGCCAGCAGATATCGGGACAGATATGGCTACACCTTC
>TRBD2|TRBV28|TRBJ2-1|.
CASSLAGGPYNEQFF
TGTGCCAGCAGTTTAGCGGGAGGGCCATACAATGAGCAGTTCTTC
>TRBD1|TRBV28|TRBJ1-5|.
CASSLATGTQPQHF
TGTGCCAGCAGTTTAGCGACAGGGACTCAGCCCCAGCATTTT
>.|TRBV19|TRBJ1-1|few
CASRLEGSRGTEAFF
TGTGCCAGTAGGTTGGAAGGATCTCGGGGCACTGAAGCTTTCTTT
>TRBD2|TRBV7-9|TRBJ2-7|.
CAIGTSRVFF
TGTGCCATCGGGACTAGTCGGGTGTTCTTC
>TRBD1|TRBV9|TRBJ1-6|.
CASSVGQEARSPLHF
TGTGCCAGCAGCGTGGGACAGGAGGCTCGGTCACCCCTCCACTTT
>.|TRBV7-9|TRBJ2-3|.
CASSPEGLPSTDTQYF
TGTGCCAGCAGCCCCGAAGGACTTCCTAGCACAGATACGCAGTATTTT
>.|TRBV4-2|TRBJ2-6|.
CASSRPVTDSGANVLTF
TGTGCCAGCAGCCGCCCCGTAACAGACTCTGGGGCCAACGTCCTGACTTTC
>.|TRBV5-4|TRBJ2-7|.
CASSLALGAYEQYF
TGTGCCAGCAGCTTGGCCTTGGGCGCCTACGAGCAGTACTTC
>.|TRBV9|TRBJ1-3|.
CASSTDPGGSGNTIYF
TGTGCCAGCAGCACCGACCCGGGGGGCTCTGGAAACACCATATATTTT
>.|TRBV6-4|TRBJ1-5|.
CASKYALRRGNQPQHF
TGTGCCAGCAAATACGCATTAAGGAGAGGCAATCAGCCCCAGCATTTT
>TRBD1|TRBV5-8|TRBJ2-5|.
CASSLEQGSVETQYF
TGTGCCAGCAGCTTGGAACAGGGGTCTGTCGAGACCCAGTACTTC
>.|TRBV6-5|TRBJ1-1|.
CASSNLARIFTEAFF
TGTGCCAGCAGTAACCTGGCCAGGATTTTTACTGAAGCTTTCTTT
>.|TRBV27|TRBJ2-7|.
CASSFPLEGSSYEQYF
TGTGCCAGCAGTTTCCCCCTCGAGGGAAGCTCCTACGAGCAGTACTTC
>TRBD1|TRBV6-5|TRBJ2-1|once
CASSQTGGPYNEQFF
TGTGCCAGCAGTCAGACAGGGGGCCCTTACAATGAGCAGTTCTTC
>TRBD1|TRBV6-4|TRBJ2-3|.
CASSQEWTGSRADTQYF
TGTGCCAGCAGTCAAGAGTGGACAGGCAGTAGGGCAGATACGCAGTATTTT
>.|TRBV24-1|TRBJ1-1|.
CATGARENTEAFF
TGTGCCACCGGCGCCAGGGAGAACACTGAAGCTTTCTTT
>TRBD2|TRBV27|TRBJ2-3|.
CASSSLAGGLGSTDTQYF
TGTGCCAGCAGTTCTCTAGCGGGAGGGTTGGGTAGCACAGATACGCAGTATTTT
>TRBD1|TRBV2|TRBJ2-7|.
CASQRLSGTGIYEQYF
TGTGCCAGCCAACGCCTTTCCGGGACAGGGATCTACGAGCAGTACTTC
>TRBD2|TRBV19|TRBJ2-1|.
CASSIPSAGDNEQFF
TGTGCCAGTAGTATCCCCTCAGCGGGAGACAATGAGCAGTTCTTC
>.|TRBV10-3|TRBJ1-1|.
CAISESAGARAEAFF
TGTGCCATCAGTGAGTCGGCAGGGGCGAGGGCTGAAGCTTTCTTT
>TRBD1|TRBV5-5|TRBJ2-7|.
CASSPRDRAYEQYF
TGTGCCAGCAGCCCTAGGGACAGGGCCTACGAGCAGTACTTC
>TRBD2|TRBV7-2|TRBJ2-1|.
CASGEREDNEQFF
TGTGCCAGCGGGGAGCGGGAAGACAATGAGCAGTTCTTC
>TRBD1|TRBV7-9|TRBJ1-4|once
CASSLGDRVDEKLFF
TGTGCCAGCAGCTTAGGAGACAGGGTGGATGAAAAACTGTTTTTT
>.|TRBV12-3/TRBV12-4|TRBJ1-2|.
CASSLGQGYGYTF
TGTGCCAGCAGTTTAGGGCAGGGTTACGGCTACACCTTC
>TRBD1|TRBV5-1|TRBJ2-4|.
CASSLTGQGKNIQYF
TGCGCCAGCAGCTTGACTGGACAGGGGAAAAACATTCAGTACTTC
>.|TRBV27|TRBJ2-7|.
CASSLRSSLVPIEQYF
TGTGCCAGCTCTCTTCGGAGTAGCCTGGTACCGATCGAGCAGTACTTC
>TRBD1|TRBV5-1|TRBJ1-5|once
CASSEGAGGNQPQHF
TGCGCCAGCAGTGAGGGGGCCGGGGGCAATCAGCCCCAGCATTTT
>.|TRBV11-2|TRBJ1-6|.
CASSRPEDYSPLHF
TGTGCCAGCAGCCGCCCCGAGGATTATTCACCCCTCCACTTT
>.|TRBV6-2/TRBV6-3|TRBJ1-1|.
CASSAQGKGVNTEAFF
TGTGCCAGCAGTGCTCAGGGAAAAGGGGTAAACACTGAAGCTTTCTTT
>TRBD1|TRBV9|TRBJ2-7|.
CASSAGQGLKEQYF
TGTGCCAGCAGCGCGGGACAGGGCCTGAAGGAGCAGTACTTC
>TRBD1|TRBV5-1|TRBJ1-1|.
CASSIYRGVTEAFF
TGCGCCAGCAGCATATACAGGGGTGTCACTGAAGCTTTCTTT
>TRBD2|TRBV24-1|TRBJ2-1|.
CATSVIGEGYNEQFF
TGTGCCACCAGTGTCATCGGGGAGGGCTACAATGAGCAGTTCTTC
>TRBD1|TRBV2|TRBJ1-1|.
CASRGGQALSGAFF
TGTGCCAGCAGAGGCGGACAGGCGCTAAGTGGCGCTTTCTTT
>.|TRBV6-5|TRBJ1-6|.
CASSYGGLGNSPLHF
TGTGCCAGCAGTTATGGAGGGCTGGGAAATTCACCCCTCCACTTT
>.|TRBV2|TRBJ2-7|.
CASNSQGGLREQYF
TGTGCCAGCAATTCACAGGGGGGGCTACGCGAGCAGTACTTC
>.|TRBV11-3|TRBJ2-3|.
CASSPNRGLADTQYF
TGTGCCAGCAGCCCCAACCGAGGACTCGCAGATACGCAGTATTTT
>TRBD1|TRBV20-1|TRBJ1-1|.
CSASGTANTEAFF
TGCAGTGCTAGTGGGACAGCGAACACTGAAGCTTTCTTT
>TRBD1|TRBV11-2|TRBJ2-7|.
CASSLRAPGQGAYEQYF
TGTGCCAGCAGCTTACGCGCACCGGGACAGGGGGCCTACGAGCAGTACTTC
>TRBD2|TRBV28|TRBJ2-3|once
CASKSGRARETDTQYF
TGTGCCAGCAAAAGCGGGAGGGCCCGGGAAACAGATACGCAGTATTTT
>TRBD1|TRBV10-3|TRBJ2-5|.
CAISVTGETQYF
TGTGCCATCAGTGTGACAGGGGAGACCCAGTACTTC
>.|TRBV7-3|TRBJ2-1|.
CASSPGSLGNEQFF
TGTGCCAGCAGCCCGGGGAGCTTAGGCAATGAGCAGTTCTTC
>.|TRBV30|TRBJ2-7|.
CAWTGRGSYEQYF
TGTGCCTGGACCGGTAGGGGCTCCTACGAGCAGTACTTC
>TRBD1|TRBV4-1|TRBJ2-5|.
CASSRDRGLQETQYF
TGCGCCAGCAGCCGGGACAGGGGGCTCCAAGAGACCCAGTACTTC
>TRBD1|TRBV7-3|TRBJ2-2|.
CASSWTGADTGELFF
TGTGCCAGCAGTTGGACAGGGGCCGACACCGGGGAGCTGTTTTTT
>.|TRBV7-2|TRBJ1-1|.
CASSLGQLNTEAFF
TGTGCCAGCAGCTTAGGACAGCTGAACACTGAAGCTTTCTTT
>TRBD1|TRBV5-1|TRBJ1-6|.
CASSRAGTGLSPLHF
TGCGCCAGCAGCCGCGCCGGGACAGGATTATCACCCCTCCACTTT
>.|TRBV21-1|TRBJ1-2|.
CASSKAGGNYGYTF
TGTGCCAGCAGCAAAGCGGGGGGGAACTATGGCTACACCTTC
>.|TRBV18|TRBJ1-4|.
CASSPLVGVVSTNEKLFF
TGTGCCAGCTCACCACTAGTCGGGGTGGTTTCAACTAATGAAAAACTGTTTTTT
>TRBD2|TRBV5-4|TRBJ2-3|.
CASSWTSRSTDTQYF
TGTGCCAGCAGCTGGACTAGCAGGAGCACAGATACGCAGTATTTT
>TRBD1|TRBV28|TRBJ1-2|.
CASTRTGGDWGYTF
TGTGCCAGCACCAGGACAGGGGGGGACTGGGGCTACACCTTC
>.|TRBV7-8|TRBJ1-2|.
CASSSDKPHYGYTF
TGTGCCAGCAGCTCCGATAAGCCACACTATGGCTACACCTTC
>.|TRBV7-9|TRBJ1-2|.
CASSHAYWRANGYTF
TGTGCCAGCAGCCATGCGTACTGGAGGGCAAATGGCTACACCTTC
>.|TRBV28|TRBJ2-7|.
CASSLVGVPSYEQYF
TGTGCCAGCAGTTTGGTCGGGGTCCCCTCCTACGAGCAGTACTTC
>.|TRBV5-1|TRBJ1-1|once
CASSPPAFF
TGCGCCAGCAGTCCCCCGGCTTTCTTT
>.|TRBV14|TRBJ1-2|.
CASSQDSGGYTF
TGTGCCAGCAGCCAAGATTCGGGGGGCTACACCTTC
>.|TRBV3-1/TRBV3-2|TRBJ2-1|.
CASSRGASGYLNEQFF
TGTGCCAGCAGCCGGGGAGCGAGCGGGTACCTCAATGAGCAGTTCTTC
>TRBD1|TRBV5-4|TRBJ1-2|.
CASSTDREYGYTF
TGTGCCAGCAGTACCGACAGGGAATATGGCTACACCTTC
>.|TRBV12-3/TRBV12-4|TRBJ1-2|.
CASSPGYGYTF
TGTGCCAGCAGTCCGGGCTATGGCTACACCTTC